The 21 T cell receptor beta chains in this list originate from one sample, sequenced in a study of T cell responses to AZD1222 COVID-19 vaccine (dated by TCRdb to the early 2020s). Library prep was done by the immunoSEQ multiplex PCR assay. What TCRdb holds here is the immuneACCESS table cut down to in-frame rearrangements. Part of the clones is not present; checked against another copy, under half of the missing clones reflect an unresolved V gene, and the others are unexplained. The sample profile shows roughly 150,000 clones; roughly 88% of them were found once. Around 2% of the sample goes to the ten largest clones. What the time point label conveys for this sample: baseline before first vaccination. Source: peripheral blood, taken on day 0 of AZD1222 vaccination. The receptors were gathered from an adult in good health.

This chain connects TRBV27 to TRBJ2-1; 13 bases are a match to TRBD2. The CDR3 is made up of 16 amino acids. V lost 4 bases to trimming and J lost 7 bases; unmatched junction nucleotides: 7. Germline CDR1 reads MNHEY; CDR2 reads SMNVEV (reference sequence). The CDR3 bases are TGTGCCAGCAGTTCGCGGACTAGCGGGAGCCAGAATGAGCAGTTCTTC. Its translation is CASSSRTSGSQNEQFF.

The chain is built from TRBV18 and TRBJ2-1, with 7 nucleotides matching TRBD2. Germline CDR1 is KGHSH and CDR2 is LQKENI. CDR3 length: 17 residues. J was trimmed by 5 bases and V by 4 bases; bases with no gene match: 14. CDR3 sequence reads: CASSRRSIAGEDNEQFF. CDR3 DNA sequence: TGTGCCAGCTCACGCAGATCAATAGCGGGTGAGGACAATGAGCAGTTCTTC.

The chain combines TRBV7-8 with TRBJ2-7; D is possibly TRBD1 (6 bases). Trimming took off 1 base at V and 7 bases at J, with 26 bases between the two ends. CDR3 size: 18 residues. Germline CDR1 is SGHVS and CDR2 is FQNEAQ. This CDR3 is CASSLVRGSGILKGEQYF. The CDR3 DNA follows: TGTGCCAGCAGCTTAGTGAGGGGGTCGGGCATCTTGAAAGGGGAGCAGTACTTC.

The V gene is TRBV7-9, the J gene TRBJ1-1; no firm D call. Looked up from germline, CDR1 is SEHNR and CDR2 is FQNEAQ (reference sequence). Trimming took off 5 bases at V and 1 base at J, with 8 bases between the two ends. This CDR3 spans 13 amino acids. The CDR3 DNA is TGTGCCAGCAGCCCCCCTGCGAACACTGAAGCTTTCTTT. This translates into CASSPPANTEAFF.

V gene TRBV5-1 combines with J gene TRBJ2-1; 8 bases match TRBD1. CDR3 length: 15 residues. V shed 4 bases, J shed 4 bases, and the junction held 7 bases outside the gene matches. Per the germline V gene, CDR1 is SGHRS and CDR2 is YFSETQ. CDR3 in DNA: TGCGCCAGCAGCATCGCCGGGACAGGTTACAATGAGCAGTTCTTC. Translation gives CASSIAGTGYNEQFF.

This clone was picked up a small number of times. The chain couples TRBV19 to TRBJ2-6, with D possibly matching TRBD1 (6 bases). CDR1 and CDR2 (germline): LNHDA, SQIVND (reference sequence). The CDR3 sequence is 16 residues long. The V gene lost 4 bases and the J gene lost 4 bases, with 14 bases spanning the gap. The DNA of the CDR3 is TGTGCCAGTAGTAAAAGAGGGGGAACGGGGGCCAACGTCCTGACTTTC. It yields the protein CASSKRGGTGANVLTF.

The J gene is TRBJ1-1, the V gene TRBV19, with 7 nucleotides matching TRBD1. Germline V gene sequence: CDR1 LNHDA, CDR2 SQIVND (reference sequence). The CDR3 has 15 amino acids. V gave up 2 bases and J gave up 2 bases; unmatched junction bases: 5. This chain's CDR3 is CASSIRGQLNTEAFF. For the CDR3, the DNA is TGTGCCAGTAGTATACGGGGACAGTTAAACACTGAAGCTTTCTTT.

The rearrangement joins TRBV6-5 to TRBJ1-1, with D unresolved. The CDR3 runs to 12 residues. V lost 8 bases and J lost 8, with 15 bases in between. The germline V gene encodes CDR1 MNHEY and CDR2 SVGAGI. The CDR3 nucleotides are TGTGCCAGCGGTTCGGGAGTTGGGGAAGCTTTCTTT. As protein: CASGSGVGEAFF.

This chain joins TRBV10-3 and TRBJ2-7; 8 bases agree with TRBD1. The germline V gene encodes CDR1 ENHRY and CDR2 SYGVKD. V shed 4 bases, J shed 8 bases, and the junction held 1 base outside the gene matches. This CDR3 spans 11 amino acids. The CDR3 loop is CAISGTGQQYF. CDR3 DNA: TGTGCCATCAGTGGGACAGGGCAGCAGTACTTC.

This CDR3 reads CASSPTVGYGYTF. The DNA for the CDR3 is TGTGCCAGCAGCCCGACCGTCGGGTATGGCTACACCTTC. This sequence joins TRBV7-9 and TRBJ1-2, with unresolved D. The CDR3 is 13 residues long. V lost 5 bases and J 5 bases, leaving 12 bases between the germline ends. Germline CDR1 is SEHNR and CDR2 is FQNEAQ (reference sequence). Together with reference TRBV7-9 and TRBJ1-2, the CDR3 gives the full variable domain: DTGVSQNPRHKITKRGQNVTFRCDPISEHNRLYWYRQTLGQGPEFLTYFQNEAQLEKSRLLSDRFSAERPKGSFSTLEIQRTEQGDSAMYLCASSPTVGYGYTFGSGTRLTVV.

On this clone: This clone may be a read error of a much larger clone one base away. The chain employs TRBV11-2 and TRBJ2-7, with D maybe TRBD2 (7 bases). CDR3 length: 16 amino acids. Germline V CDR1 and CDR2: SGHAT, FQNNGV. The CDR3 is CAGSRGASGISYEQYF. The CDR3 region has the DNA TGTGCCGGCAGCCGGGGGGCTAGCGGTATCTCCTACGAGCAGTACTTC. Full variable domain (rest looked up from reference TRBV11-2 and TRBJ2-7): EAGVAQSPRYKIIEKRQSVAFWCNPISGHATLYWYQQILGQGPKLLIQFQNNGVVDDSQLPKDRFSAERLKGVDSTLKIQPAKLEDSAVYLCAGSRGASGISYEQYFGPGTRLTVT.

The chain carries TRBV20-1 and TRBJ2-5; 12 bases are a match to TRBD1. The CDR3 sequence is 15 residues long. Germline CDR1 is DFQATT and CDR2 is SNEGSKA (reference sequence). With 3 bases clipped from V and 3 bases from J, the junction kept 5 bases outside the gene matches. As DNA, the CDR3 is TGCAGTGCTAGTCCAGGGACAGGGGGCAAAGAGACCCAGTACTTC. It specifies CSASPGTGGKETQYF.

V and J are TRBV11-1 and TRBJ1-1; D not certain. CDR3 length: 13 amino acids. V was pared by 6 bases and J by 0 bases, with 8 bases between. Germline CDR1 is SGHAT and CDR2 is FQDESV (reference sequence). CDR3 DNA: TGTGCCAGCAGTTCATGGTTGAACACTGAAGCTTTCTTT. Translated, it gives CASSSWLNTEAFF.

V usage is TRBV19 and J usage is TRBJ1-5; D might be TRBD1 (5 bases). Germline-derived CDR1 and CDR2 are LNHDA and SQIVND (reference sequence). V shed 6 bases and J shed 0 bases, with 15 bases lying between them. This CDR3 is 16 amino acids long. In nucleotides, the CDR3 is TGTGCCAGTAGGAAGGGGACGGTTCATAGCAATCAGCCCCAGCATTTT. This gives the protein CASRKGTVHSNQPQHF. The full variable domain, with the rest looked up from reference TRBV19 and TRBJ1-5, is DGGITQSPKYLFRKEGQNVTLSCEQNLNHDAMYWYRQDPGQGLRLIYYSQIVNDFQKGDIAEGYSVSREKKESFPLTVTSAQKNPTAFYLCASRKGTVHSNQPQHFGDGTRLSIL.

V gene TRBV7-9 combines with J gene TRBJ1-5, with TRBD1 matching over 12 bases. The CDR3 runs 16 residues. Germline V gene sequence: CDR1 SEHNR, CDR2 FQNEAQ (reference sequence). V trimming: 1 base; J trimming: 6 bases; junction bases outside the gene matches: 4. The CDR3 reads CASSLVGTGGSQPQHF. The CDR3 DNA sequence: TGTGCCAGCAGCTTAGTTGGGACAGGGGGCTCTCAGCCCCAGCATTTT.

This chain connects TRBV7-9 to TRBJ2-1; possible D gene TRBD2, 5 bases. With 5 bases removed from V and 7 bases from J, the gap between germline ends came to 15 bases. Per germline, CDR1 SEHNR and CDR2 FQNEAQ (reference sequence). The CDR3 loop spans 14 amino acids. CDR3 coding DNA: TGTGCCAGCAGCCACGCGGGCGGGTATAATGAGCAGTTCTTC. Its translation is CASSHAGGYNEQFF.

The sample holds a few counts of this clone. V and J are TRBV15 and TRBJ2-1; D perhaps matches TRBD2 (7 bases). The V end was cut by 3 bases, the J end by 7 bases, with 10 bases between. The CDR3 has 13 residues. The germline V gene has CDR1 LNHNV and CDR2 YYDKDF (reference sequence). Written as DNA, the CDR3 is TGTGCCACCAGCAGCCGGGGGGCGAATGAGCAGTTCTTC. Amino acids: CATSSRGANEQFF.

V and J are TRBV6-6 and TRBJ1-5; no clear D gene. Trimming took off 5 bases at V and 1 base at J, with 9 bases between the two ends. CDR1 and CDR2 from the germline V gene are MNHNY and SVGAGI (reference sequence). The CDR3 runs to 14 residues. DNA of the CDR3: TGTGCCAGCAGTCTACGAGACAGCAATCAGCCCCAGCATTTT. This encodes CASSLRDSNQPQHF.

The chain uses TRBV30 and TRBJ1-1; no firm D call. CDR1 and CDR2 from the germline V gene are GTSNPN and SVGIG (reference sequence). V dropped 4 bases and J dropped 1 base, with 10 bases sitting between them. The CDR3 totals 13 residues. CDR3 bases: TGTGCCTGGACCCCAGGAACGAACACTGAAGCTTTCTTT. This codes for CAWTPGTNTEAFF.

V gene TRBV11-3 combines with J gene TRBJ1-3; 7 bases line up with TRBD1. The CDR3 has 17 residues. V lost 6 bases, J lost 0 bases, and 11 bases stayed unmatched. CDR1 is SGHNT, CDR2 YENEEA, per germline. The CDR3 DNA sequence: TGTGCCAGCAGTTCCGGCAGGGGACAGCTCTCTGGAAACACCATATATTTT. Protein: CASSSGRGQLSGNTIYF. Combining the CDR3 with reference TRBV11-3 and TRBJ1-3 gives the whole variable domain EAGVVQSPRYKIIEKKQPVAFWCNPISGHNTLYWYLQNLGQGPELLIRYENEEAVDDSQLPKDRFSAERLKGVDSTLKIQPAELGDSAVYLCASSSGRGQLSGNTIYFGEGSWLTVV.

This chain joins TRBV30 and TRBJ1-1; TRBD1 matches 8 bases. With 3 bases clipped from V and 3 bases from J, the junction kept 3 bases outside the gene matches. This CDR3 region has 13 residues. Germline V CDR1 and CDR2: GTSNPN, SVGIG (reference sequence). CDR3 in DNA: TGTGCCTGGAGGGACAGGGCTGACACTGAAGCTTTCTTT. Its translation is CAWRDRADTEAFF.